The 6 T cell receptor beta chains given below trace back to one sample, sequenced in a study of CD8+CD57+ T cells in acquired aplastic anemia. For sequencing, patients were chosen who had shown expansion of CD8+CD57+ cells by flow cytometry. CDR3 and TCR beta VDJ profiling relied on genomic DNA as the template. Via MiXCR, TCRdb re-called the reads, giving one row per CDR3 protein. The sample carries 200,000 to 250,000 distinct CDR3 sequences, around 49% recorded once. Source material: sorted CD4+, CD8+, or CD8+CD57+ T cells (not recorded which) from PBMCs. These receptors were taken from a human donor with aplastic anemia.

The chain recombines TRBV13 with TRBJ1-1, with 7 bases aligning to TRBD1. Germline CDR1 and CDR2: PRHDT and FYEKMQ (reference sequence). The CDR3 contains 13 residues. With V trimmed by 4 bases and J by 5 bases, 4 bases remained unmatched. CDR3 protein: CASSSTGLTEAFF. Written as DNA, the CDR3 is TGTGCCAGCAGCTCGACAGGGTTGACTGAAGCTTTCTTT. The whole variable domain, filled in from reference TRBV13 and TRBJ1-1, reads AAGVIQSPRHLIKEKRETATLKCYPIPRHDTVYWYQQGPGQDPQFLISFYEKMQSDKGSIPDRFSAQQFSDYHSELNMSSLELGDSALYFCASSSTGLTEAFFGQGTRLTVV.

This clonotype was seen a single time. This may arise from a read error, as a much more abundant clone is one base away. The chain links TRBV5-6 to TRBJ2-2; D might be TRBD1 (7 bases). The CDR3 is made up of 14 amino acids. CDR1 and CDR2 from the germline V gene are SGHDT and YYEEEE. This chain's CDR3 is CASSLQGGTGELSF. For the CDR3, the DNA is TGTGCCAGCAGCTTGCAGGGGGGCACCGGGGAGCTGTCTTTT.

This clonotype has a count of ten or more. The chain links TRBV13 to TRBJ1-2, with D maybe TRBD1 (5 bases). The CDR3 is 12 residues long. The V gene lost 2 bases and the J gene lost 5 bases, with 6 bases spanning the gap. Germline V gives CDR1 PRHDT, CDR2 FYEKMQ (reference sequence). The CDR3 is CASSLRGYGYTF. In DNA, the CDR3 is TGTGCCAGCAGCTTAAGGGGATATGGCTACACCTTC.

Details on this clonotype: A read error is likely, as this CDR3 ends without the conserved phenylalanine or tryptophan. The chain carries TRBV2 and TRBJ1-6; D is undetermined. Germline CDR1 is SNHLY and CDR2 is FYNNEI. Trimming took 8 bases from V and 9 from J, leaving 11 bases between them. This CDR3 has 12 amino acids. DNA for the CDR3: TGTGCCAGCCTAAATTGGGGTTCACCCCTCCACCTT. Its protein product is CASLNWGSPLHL.

As for this clonotype: It is likely a read error, because the conserved phenylalanine at the end of the CDR3 is missing. J is TRBJ2-7 and V is TRBV6-5, with a weak D call TRBD1 (6 bases). CDR3 length equals 18 residues. V was shortened by 0 bases and J by 4 bases, with 22 bases between the two germline ends. The germline V gene has CDR1 MNHEY and CDR2 SVGAGI. CDR3 loop: CASSYSSLPGAQNYEQYY. The CDR3 bases are TGTGCCAGCAGTTACTCAAGCCTCCCAGGGGCCCAAAATTACGAGCAGTACTAC.

The sample holds a few counts of this clonotype. The rearrangement uses TRBV9 and TRBJ2-7, with 9 positions matching TRBD2. The J segment lost 7 bases and the V segment lost 3 bases, leaving 2 bases of the junction unmatched. The germline CDR1 and CDR2 sequences are SGDLS and YYNGEE. The CDR3 has 12 amino acids. The CDR3 here is CASSARGGEQYF. The DNA for the CDR3 is TGTGCCAGCAGCGCGCGGGGGGGAGAGCAGTACTTC.